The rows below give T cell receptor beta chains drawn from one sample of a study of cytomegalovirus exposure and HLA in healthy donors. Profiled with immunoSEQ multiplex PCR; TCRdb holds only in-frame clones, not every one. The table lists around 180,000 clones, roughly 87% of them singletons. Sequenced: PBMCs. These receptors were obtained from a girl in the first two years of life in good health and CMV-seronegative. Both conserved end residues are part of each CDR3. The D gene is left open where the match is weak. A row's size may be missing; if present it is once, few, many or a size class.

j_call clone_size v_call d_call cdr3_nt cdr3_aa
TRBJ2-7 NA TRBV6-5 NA TGTGCCAGCAGTTACGGTAGGGGTTTCTACGAGCAGTACTTC CASSYGRGFYEQYF
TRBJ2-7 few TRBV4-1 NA TGCGCCAGCAGCCAAAGCCCCAGGCTCAGTTCCGAGCAGTACTTC CASSQSPRLSSEQYF
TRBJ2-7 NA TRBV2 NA TGTGCCAGCAGTAAAATCAGCGTCCCCAGCTCCTACGAGCAGTACTTC CASSKISVPSSYEQYF
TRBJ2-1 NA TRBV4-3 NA TGCGCCAGCAGCCAAGATCGAAAGGACTCCCGTGGGCAGTTCTTC CASSQDRKDSRGQFF
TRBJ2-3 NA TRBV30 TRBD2 TGTGCCTGGAGTATTCGGGGACTAGCGGACACAGATACGCAGTATTTT CAWSIRGLADTDTQYF
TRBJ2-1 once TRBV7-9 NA TGTGCCAGCAGCTGGAGGTTGGTTGGCGCCCCACACAATGAGCAGTTCTTC CASSWRLVGAPHNEQFF
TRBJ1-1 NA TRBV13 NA TGTGCCAGCAGCTGGGGTCAGGGGTCCTTGAACACTGAAGCTTTCTTT CASSWGQGSLNTEAFF
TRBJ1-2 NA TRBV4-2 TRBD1 TGTGCCAGCAGCCGGTGGACAGGGGATGGCTACACCTTC CASSRWTGDGYTF
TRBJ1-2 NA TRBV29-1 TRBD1 TGCAGCGTTCTAATACAGGGGGAGAACTATGGCTACACCTTC CSVLIQGENYGYTF
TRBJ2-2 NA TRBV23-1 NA TGCGCCAGCAGTCAATTCCGGGACAAGAACACCGGGGAGCTGTTTTTT CASSQFRDKNTGELFF
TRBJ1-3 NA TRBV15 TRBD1 TGTGCCACCAGCATTACAGGGGGACCTGGAAACACCATATATTTT CATSITGGPGNTIYF
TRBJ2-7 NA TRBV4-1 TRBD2 TGCGCCAGCAGCCAAGAAATCCGCGGGGGTTCCTACGAGCAGTACTTC CASSQEIRGGSYEQYF
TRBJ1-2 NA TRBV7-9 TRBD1 TGTGCCAGCAGCCTACAGGGGCCCTGG CASSLQGPW
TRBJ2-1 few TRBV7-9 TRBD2 TGTGCCAGCAGCAGTCTGAGGGAGGTAGCGGGAGCCGATGAGCAGTTCTTC CASSSLREVAGADEQFF
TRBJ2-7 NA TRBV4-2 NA TGTGCCAGCAGCCAAGTATATGGGGGCCTAGTGGGCGAGCAGTACTTC CASSQVYGGLVGEQYF
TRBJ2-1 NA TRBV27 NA TGTGCCAGCAGTTTAATTGGCGGGTACGAATACAATGAGCAGTTCTTC CASSLIGGYEYNEQFF
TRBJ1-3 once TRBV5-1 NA TGCGCCAGCAGCTTTACAGGAGTCTCTGGAAACACCATATATTTT CASSFTGVSGNTIYF
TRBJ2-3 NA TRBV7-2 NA TGTGCCAGCAGTCGGGCCGGGGACTCATTCACAGATACGCAGTATTTT CASSRAGDSFTDTQYF
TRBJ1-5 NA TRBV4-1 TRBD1 TGCGCCAGCAGCTTACCCCGGGACAGGGTAGGTAGGCAGCCCCAGCATTTT CASSLPRDRVGRQPQHF
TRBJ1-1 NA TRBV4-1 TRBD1 TGCGCCAGCAGCCAAGTCAGACAGGGGCCTGAAGCTTTCTTT CASSQVRQGPEAFF
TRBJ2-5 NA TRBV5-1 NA TGCGCCAGCAGCTTGGTAGCGCGGCAAGAGACCCAGTACTTC CASSLVARQETQYF
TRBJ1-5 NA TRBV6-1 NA TGTGCCAGCAGTGAAGCGGTCGAGGGTACAGCCAGCAATCAGCCCCAGCATTTT CASSEAVEGTASNQPQHF
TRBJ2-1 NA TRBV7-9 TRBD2 TGTGCCAGCAGCTCGACTAGCGGGGGGGGTACCTACAATGAGCAGTTCTTC CASSSTSGGGTYNEQFF
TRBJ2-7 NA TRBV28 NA TGTGCCAGCCGTGGGGTAGCGCGGTTCGGCGAGCAGTACTTC CASRGVARFGEQYF
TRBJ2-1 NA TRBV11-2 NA TGTGCCAGCAGCTTAACCGGCGCCCAGGGCTATGAGCAGTTCTTC CASSLTGAQGYEQFF
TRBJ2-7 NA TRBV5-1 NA TGCGCCAGCAGCTTGGTTGTTGAGGTTAACGAGCAGTACTTC CASSLVVEVNEQYF
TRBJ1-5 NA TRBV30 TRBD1 TGTGCCTGGAGTTCCACCGGGACAGGGATTTTTCAGCCCCAGCATTTT CAWSSTGTGIFQPQHF
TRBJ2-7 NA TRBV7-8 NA TGTGCCAGCAGCTTAGGGGGAGCATATTCCTACGAGCAGTACTTC CASSLGGAYSYEQYF
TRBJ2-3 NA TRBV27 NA TGTGCCAGCAGTGTGTACAGGGCGGGAGAAACAGATACGCAGTATTTT CASSVYRAGETDTQYF
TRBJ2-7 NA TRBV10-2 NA TGCGCCAGCAGGGCCGGGACATCCTACGAGCAGTACTTC CASRAGTSYEQYF
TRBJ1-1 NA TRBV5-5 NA TGTGCCAGCAGCTTTAGCTGGGCTGAAGCTTTCTTT CASSFSWAEAFF
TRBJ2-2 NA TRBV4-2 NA TGTGCCAGCACCGACACCGGGGAGCTGTTTTTT CASTDTGELFF
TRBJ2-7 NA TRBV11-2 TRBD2 TGTGCCAGCAGCTTAGGGGCGGGAGGGACCTACGAGCAGTACTTC CASSLGAGGTYEQYF
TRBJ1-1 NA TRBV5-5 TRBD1 TGTGCCAGCAGCTTGGACCCGACAGGGTTGAACACTGAAGCTTTCTTT CASSLDPTGLNTEAFF
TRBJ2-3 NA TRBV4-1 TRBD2 TGCGCCAGCAGCCAATCCGGGGGGGGCGCAGATACGCAGTATTTT CASSQSGGGADTQYF
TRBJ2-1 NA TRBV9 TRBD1 TGTGCCAGCAGCGTGGGGACAGGGGTAAGCTCCTACAATGAGCAGTTCTTC CASSVGTGVSSYNEQFF
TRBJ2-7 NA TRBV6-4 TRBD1 TGTGCCAGCAGTGGTGACAGGGTGCCCTACGAGCAGTACTTC CASSGDRVPYEQYF
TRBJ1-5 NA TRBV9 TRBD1 TGTGCCAGCAGCGTAGGGACAGGGGCCAATCAGCCCCAGCATTTT CASSVGTGANQPQHF
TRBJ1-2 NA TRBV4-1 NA TGCGCCAGCAGCCAAGTCGCAGATTATGGCTACACCTTC CASSQVADYGYTF
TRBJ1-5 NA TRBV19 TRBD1 TGTGCCAGTAGTACGACAGGGTATAGCAATCAGCCCCAGCATTTT CASSTTGYSNQPQHF
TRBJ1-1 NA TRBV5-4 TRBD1 TGTGCCAGCAGCCGGGGACAGCTGAACACTGAAGCTTTCTTT CASSRGQLNTEAFF
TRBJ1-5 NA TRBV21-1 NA TGTGCCAGCAGCAAAGGAAGGAGACATCAGCCCCAGCATTTT CASSKGRRHQPQHF
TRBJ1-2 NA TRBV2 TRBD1 TGTGCCAGCAGTCCGGGACAGGCCCTTGGCTACACCTTC CASSPGQALGYTF
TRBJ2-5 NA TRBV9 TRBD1 TGTGCCAGCAGCGTACCGGACAGGGGAGAGACCCAGTACTTC CASSVPDRGETQYF
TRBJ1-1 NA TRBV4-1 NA TGCGCCAGCAGCAAACGGACACTGAACACTGAAGCTTTCTTT CASSKRTLNTEAFF
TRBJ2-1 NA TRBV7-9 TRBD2 TGTGCCAGCAGCCCAGCGGGGGGGCATGACAATGAGCAGTTCTTC CASSPAGGHDNEQFF
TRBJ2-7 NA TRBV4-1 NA TGCGCCAGCAGCCAATTGGCAGTCTCCTACGAGCAGTACTTC CASSQLAVSYEQYF
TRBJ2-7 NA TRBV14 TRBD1 TGTGCCAGCAGTCCTAGACAGGGGGCCTACTACGAGCAGTACTTC CASSPRQGAYYEQYF
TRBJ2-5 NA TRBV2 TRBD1 TGTGCCAGCAAGCGGTACAATGGACAGGGACAAGAGACCCAGTACTTC CASKRYNGQGQETQYF
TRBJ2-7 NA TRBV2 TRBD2 TGTGCCAGCAGCCACCCTACATCGGGACTAGCGAGCTCCTACGAGCAGTACTTC CASSHPTSGLASSYEQYF
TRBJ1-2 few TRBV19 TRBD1 TGTGCCAGTAGTCGTGGGACAGGGGTAAATGGCTACACCTTC CASSRGTGVNGYTF